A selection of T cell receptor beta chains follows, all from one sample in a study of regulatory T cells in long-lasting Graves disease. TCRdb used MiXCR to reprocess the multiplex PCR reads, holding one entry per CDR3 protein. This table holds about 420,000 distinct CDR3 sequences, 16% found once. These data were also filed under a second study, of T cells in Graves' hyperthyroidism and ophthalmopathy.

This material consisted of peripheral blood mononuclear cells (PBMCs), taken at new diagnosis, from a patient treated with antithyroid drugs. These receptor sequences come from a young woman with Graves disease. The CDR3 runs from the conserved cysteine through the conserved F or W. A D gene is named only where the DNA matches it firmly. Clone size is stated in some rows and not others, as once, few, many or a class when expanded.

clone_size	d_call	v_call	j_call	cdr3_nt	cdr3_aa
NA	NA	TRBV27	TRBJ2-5	TGTGCCACCAGGAAGGGGATACTAGTTCTTCCAGAGACCCAGTACTTC	CATRKGILVLPETQYF
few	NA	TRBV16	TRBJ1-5	TGTGCCAGCAGCCAGGAACCCTATCAGCCCCAGCATTTT	CASSQEPYQPQHF
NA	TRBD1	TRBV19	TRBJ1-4	TGTGCCAGTAGGGACAGGGAGAATGAAAAACTGTTTTTT	CASRDRENEKLFF
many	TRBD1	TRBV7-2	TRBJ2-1	TGTGCCAGCAGCTTTCTCGGGACAGGGGTCAATGAGCAGTTCTTC	CASSFLGTGVNEQFF
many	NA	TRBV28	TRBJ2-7	TGTGCCACCGAGAGAGGTGAAGACTGGCGGAGCTCCTACGAGCAGTACTTC	CATERGEDWRSSYEQYF
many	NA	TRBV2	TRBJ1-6	TGTGCCAGCAGAGGGACAAGCGGAGGTAATTCACCCCTCCACTTT	CASRGTSGGNSPLHF
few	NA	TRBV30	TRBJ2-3	TGTGCCTGGAGTGATGGGGGGCGCCCGACAGATACGCAGTATTTT	CAWSDGGRPTDTQYF
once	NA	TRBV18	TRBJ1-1	TGTGCCTGCTCACCACAGGGCAACACTGAAGCTTTCTTT	CACSPQGNTEAFF
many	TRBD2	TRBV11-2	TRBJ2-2	TGTGCCAGCAGCTTAGCGGGAGGGCGCGTCGGGGAGCTGTTTTTT	CASSLAGGRVGELFF
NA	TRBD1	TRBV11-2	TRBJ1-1	TGTGCCAGCAGGAGGGGGCAGGGGATGAACACTGAAGCTTTCTTT	CASRRGQGMNTEAFF
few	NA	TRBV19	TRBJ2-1	TGTGCCAGTAGTAACCGGGGGAATGAGCAGTTCTTC	CASSNRGNEQFF
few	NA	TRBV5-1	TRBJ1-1	TGTGCCAGCAGCTTAACAGTAGTCACTGAAGCTTTCTTT	CASSLTVVTEAFF
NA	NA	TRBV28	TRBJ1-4	TGTGCCAGCAGTCTACAGGACAGAAATGAAAAACTGTTTTTT	CASSLQDRNEKLFF
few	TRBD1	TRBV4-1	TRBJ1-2	TGCGCCAGCAGCCAAAGGGACAGGAGTGGAACTCCATATGGCTACACCTTC	CASSQRDRSGTPYGYTF
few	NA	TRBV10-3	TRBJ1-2	TGTGCCATCAGTGAACAGACTAACTATGGCTACACCTTC	CAISEQTNYGYTF
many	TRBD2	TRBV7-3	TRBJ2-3	TGTGCCAGCAGCTTAAAGGGGACTAGCGTGACAGATACGCAGTATTTT	CASSLKGTSVTDTQYF
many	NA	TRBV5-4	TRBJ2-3	TGTGCCAGCAGCTTCATGGACCAGCGCACAGATACGCAGTATTTT	CASSFMDQRTDTQYF
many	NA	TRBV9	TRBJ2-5	TGTGCCAGCAGCCGTAACACGGCTACTCAAGAGACCCAGTACTTC	CASSRNTATQETQYF
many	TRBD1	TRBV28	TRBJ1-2	TGTGCCAGCACTCCCGGGACAGGGGAGGGTGGCTACACCTTC	CASTPGTGEGGYTF
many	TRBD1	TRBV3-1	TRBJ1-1	TGTGCCAGCAGCCGACTGGGGACAGGGAGAGGCTCGACTGAAGCTTTCTTT	CASSRLGTGRGSTEAFF
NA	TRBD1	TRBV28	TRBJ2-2	TGTGCCAGCAGCCAGCCGGGACAGGCGACGGGGACCGGGGAGCTGTTTTTT	CASSQPGQATGTGELFF
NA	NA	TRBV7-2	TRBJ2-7	TGTGCCAGCAGCCCACGACCCTCGGGACAAATCTACGAGCAGTACTTC	CASSPRPSGQIYEQYF
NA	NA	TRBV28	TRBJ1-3	TGTGCCAGCATTTCGACCGGAAACACCATATATTTT	CASISTGNTIYF
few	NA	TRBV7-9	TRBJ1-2	TGTGCCAGCAGCTTAGCGGGCAGCGGCTATGGCTACACCTTC	CASSLAGSGYGYTF
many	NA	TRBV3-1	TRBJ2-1	TGTGCCAGCAGCCAAGCACGCGCAGGGGAGGGCCGCTACAATGAGCAGTTCTTC	CASSQARAGEGRYNEQFF
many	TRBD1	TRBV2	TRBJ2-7	TGTGCCAGCAGCCCGGATGGGGACAGAATGAGCTACGAGCAGTACTTC	CASSPDGDRMSYEQYF
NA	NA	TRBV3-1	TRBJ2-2	TGTGCCAGCAGCCCTGGATCATCCACCGGGGAGCTGTTTTTT	CASSPGSSTGELFF
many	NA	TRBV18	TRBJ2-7	TGTGCCAGCTCACCACAGGGAAACGAGCAGTACTTC	CASSPQGNEQYF
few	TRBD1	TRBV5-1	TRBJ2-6	TGCGCCAGCAGCACGGGACAGGGGGCCGGTGGGGCCAACGTCCTGACTTTC	CASSTGQGAGGANVLTF
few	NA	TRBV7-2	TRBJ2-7	TGTGCCAGCAGCTTAGGTGGGGGCACCCCCCCCTACGAGCAGTACTTC	CASSLGGGTPPYEQYF
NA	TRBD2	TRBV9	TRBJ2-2	TGTGCCAGCAGCGTAGAACTAGCGGAAAACACCGGGGAGCTGTTTTTT	CASSVELAENTGELFF
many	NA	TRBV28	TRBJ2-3	TGTGCCAGCAGTTCTCCTAGCGCCACAGATACGCAGTATTTT	CASSSPSATDTQYF
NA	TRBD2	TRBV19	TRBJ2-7	TGTGCCAGTAGCAGCGGGAGCGGTTTTGATGAGCAGTACTTC	CASSSGSGFDEQYF
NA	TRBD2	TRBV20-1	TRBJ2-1	TGCAGTGCTAGCGGAGGACTAGCGGGAGGCAATGAGCAGTTCTTC	CSASGGLAGGNEQFF
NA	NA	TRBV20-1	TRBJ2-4	TGCAGTGCTGTAACAGTTACGGGGGCCAAAAACATTCAGTACTTC	CSAVTVTGAKNIQYF
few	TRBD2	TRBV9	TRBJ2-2	TGTGCCAGCAGCGTAGAGGGGCAAGCGGGAGGGATCTTAGCCAGGGAGCTGTTTTTT	CASSVEGQAGGILARELFF
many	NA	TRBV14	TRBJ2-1	TGTGCCAGCAGGCAACAAGGACTCCGGAATGAGCAGTTCTTC	CASRQQGLRNEQFF
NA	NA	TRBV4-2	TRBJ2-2	TGTGCCAGCAGCCAACACCTAGGGGACTTCAAGGCCAACACCGGGGAGCTGTTTTTT	CASSQHLGDFKANTGELFF
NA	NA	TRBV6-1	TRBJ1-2	TGTGCCAGCAGTGATCCCTACTATGGCTACACCTTC	CASSDPYYGYTF
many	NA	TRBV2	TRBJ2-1	TGTGCCAGCAGCCTCTTAGCGGCACCCTACAATGAGCAGTTCTTC	CASSLLAAPYNEQFF
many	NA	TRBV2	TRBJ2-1	TGTGCCAGCATGGTCCAGGCCGACTCCTACAATGAGCAGTTCTTC	CASMVQADSYNEQFF
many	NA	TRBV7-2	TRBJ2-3	TGTGCCAGCAGCTTAGCCAGGGGTCCTCGCACAGATACGCAGTATTTT	CASSLARGPRTDTQYF
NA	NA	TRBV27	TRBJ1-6	TGTGCCAGCAGTTTATCAGGGATGGGGAATTCACCCCTCCACTTT	CASSLSGMGNSPLHF
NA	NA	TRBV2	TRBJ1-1	NA	CAKRQADVYEQYFGPGNTEAFF
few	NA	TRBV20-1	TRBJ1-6	TGCAGTGCTCTCGACAGGCTCTCCTATAATTCACCCCTCCACTTT	CSALDRLSYNSPLHF
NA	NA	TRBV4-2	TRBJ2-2	TGTGCCAGCAGCCAGCCAACCAGAGACACCGGGGAGCTGTTTTTT	CASSQPTRDTGELFF
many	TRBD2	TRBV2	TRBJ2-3	TGTGCCAGCCGTCTAGCGGGAGCGCCCCGGAACACAGATACGCAGTATTTT	CASRLAGAPRNTDTQYF
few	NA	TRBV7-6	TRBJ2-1	TGTGCCAGCAGCACAGCTAGGTCCCTCAATGAGCAGTTCTTC	CASSTARSLNEQFF
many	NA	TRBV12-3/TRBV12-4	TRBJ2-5	TGTGCCAGCAGCCCCGCCGGGACATCGGGCCGTCAGTACTTC	CASSPAGTSGRQYF
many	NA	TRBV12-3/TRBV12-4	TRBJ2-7	TGTGCCAGCAGTTTAGCGCTAAGAGATAGGAGCTCCTACGAGCAGTACTTC	CASSLALRDRSSYEQYF
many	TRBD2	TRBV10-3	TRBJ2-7	TGTGCCATCAGTGAAGGACTAGGGACCTACGAGCAGTACTTC	CAISEGLGTYEQYF
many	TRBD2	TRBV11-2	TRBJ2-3	TGTGCCAGCAGCTTAGACGGGAGGGAGGAAGATACGCAGTATTTT	CASSLDGREEDTQYF
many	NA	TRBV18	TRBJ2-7	TGTGCCAGCTCACTCCCAGGTTCGGACGAGCAGTACTTC	CASSLPGSDEQYF